A selection of T cell receptor beta chains follows, all from one sample in a study of regulatory T cells in long-lasting Graves disease. TCRdb independently ran MiXCR on the multiplex PCR reads; one entry per CDR3 protein. The repertoire holds hundreds of thousands of distinct CDR3 sequences, with roughly 17% as singletons. These same data were also listed under a study on T cells in Graves' hyperthyroidism and ophthalmopathy.

The input for sequencing was peripheral blood mononuclear cells (PBMCs), taken at new diagnosis, from a patient treated with antithyroid drugs. The origin of the receptors is a woman under 40 with Graves disease. The CDR3 runs from the conserved cysteine through the conserved F or W.

TRBV7-9	TRBJ1-1	CASSPDSWRTEAFF
TRBV2	TRBJ1-5	CASSVDTNQPQHF
TRBV24-1	TRBJ2-7	CATRLKSQRGMSSYEQYF
TRBV6-5	TRBJ2-1	CASSYLLAGGYEQFF
TRBV12-3/TRBV12-4	TRBJ1-2	CASSSFTANYGYTF
TRBV18	TRBJ2-2	CASSPNSGGELFF
TRBV7-9	TRBJ1-4	CASSSAQRDEKLFF
TRBV7-8	TRBJ1-5	CASSLVGRESNQPQHF
TRBV15	TRBJ1-4	CATSRERTGGWEKLFF
TRBV5-1	TRBJ2-7	CASSYQTGNYEQYF
TRBV3-1	TRBJ2-1	CASSPGAPGRGYNEQFF
TRBV5-1	TRBJ2-1	CATALSSYNEQFF
TRBV20-1	TRBJ2-2	CSASRDGRANTGELFF
TRBV6-1	TRBJ2-7	CASSYTPGRRNSYEQYF
TRBV4-1	TRBJ2-1	CASSPIGTSGYNEQFF
TRBV7-2	TRBJ2-2	CASSHAGTSGSGELFF
TRBV7-2	TRBJ1-1	CASSQQGTGEAFF
TRBV11-2	TRBJ1-1	CASNRDRITEAFF
TRBV29-1	TRBJ2-7	CSVEDRSYEQYF
TRBV19	TRBJ2-5	CASSIGSEETQYF
TRBV28	TRBJ2-1	CASSSIDRAGHFF
TRBV9	TRBJ2-3	CASTSGTQPTDTQYF
TRBV29-1	TRBJ2-7	CSVGLAGPYEQYF
TRBV6-4	TRBJ2-3	CASSENRGVRDTQYF
TRBV11-2	TRBJ2-6	CASSLRTSGLGSGANVLTF
TRBV2	TRBJ2-7	CASSWRGNYEQYF
TRBV5-1	TRBJ2-7	CASRFGQGQSYEQYF
TRBV6-1	TRBJ2-5	CASSESWGPETQYF
TRBV24-1	TRBJ2-1	CATSDHPGRGVTNEQFF
TRBV6-1	TRBJ2-2	CASRDGVGRDTGELFF
TRBV19	TRBJ2-1	CASSTTGGNYNEQFF
TRBV6-2/TRBV6-3	TRBJ2-7	CASSGQLSSYEQYF
TRBV6-5	TRBJ1-2	CASSYSRKYGYTF
TRBV5-6	TRBJ1-1	CASSLGRTDTEAFF
TRBV19	TRBJ2-7	CASSPGLAGIYEQYF
TRBV20-1	TRBJ2-3	CSASTPRTSTDTQYF
TRBV24-1	TRBJ1-1	CATSDRHPGTEAFF
TRBV5-1	TRBJ2-3	CASSSNRGDTQYF
TRBV28	TRBJ1-5	CASSSRGPGQPQHF
TRBV6-2/TRBV6-3	TRBJ1-5	CASSEAHSWGNQPQHF
TRBV15	TRBJ1-4	CATSSFGGRGEKLFF
TRBV2	TRBJ1-2	CASSARKGLPTYTF
TRBV20-1	TRBJ2-1	CSASTLSSYNEQFF
TRBV6-2/TRBV6-3	TRBJ1-2	CASSYPTGYYGYTF
TRBV28	TRBJ2-7	CASSPQGGSPYEQYF
TRBV12-3/TRBV12-4	TRBJ1-1	CASSKTVNTEAFF
TRBV6-5	TRBJ2-7	CASSYGGGRPSYEQYF
TRBV2	TRBJ2-6	CASRGGSGANVLTF